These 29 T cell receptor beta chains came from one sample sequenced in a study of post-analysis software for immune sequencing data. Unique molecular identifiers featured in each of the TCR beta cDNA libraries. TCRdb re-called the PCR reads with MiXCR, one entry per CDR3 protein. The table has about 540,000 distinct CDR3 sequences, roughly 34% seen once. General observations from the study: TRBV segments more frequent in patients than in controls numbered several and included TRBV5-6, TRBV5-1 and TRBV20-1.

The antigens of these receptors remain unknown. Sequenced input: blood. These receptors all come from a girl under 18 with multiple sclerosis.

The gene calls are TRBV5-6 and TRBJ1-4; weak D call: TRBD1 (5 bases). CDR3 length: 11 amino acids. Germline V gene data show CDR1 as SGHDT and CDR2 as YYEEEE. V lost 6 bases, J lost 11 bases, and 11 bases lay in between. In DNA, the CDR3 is TGTGCCAGCACACCCAAGGGGAAACTGTTTTTT. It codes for CASTPKGKLFF.

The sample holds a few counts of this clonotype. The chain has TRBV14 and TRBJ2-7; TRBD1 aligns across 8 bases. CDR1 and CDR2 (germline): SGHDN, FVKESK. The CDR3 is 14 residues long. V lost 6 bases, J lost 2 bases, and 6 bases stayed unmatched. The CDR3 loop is CASRAGTGTYEQYF. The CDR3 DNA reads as TGTGCCAGCAGGGCCGGGACAGGTACCTACGAGCAGTACTTC. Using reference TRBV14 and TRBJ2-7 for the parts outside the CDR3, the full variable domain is EAGVTQFPSHSVIEKGQTVTLRCDPISGHDNLYWYRRVMGKEIKFLLHFVKESKQDESGMPNNRFLAERTGGTYSTLKVQPAELEDSGVYFCASRAGTGTYEQYFGPGTRLTVT.

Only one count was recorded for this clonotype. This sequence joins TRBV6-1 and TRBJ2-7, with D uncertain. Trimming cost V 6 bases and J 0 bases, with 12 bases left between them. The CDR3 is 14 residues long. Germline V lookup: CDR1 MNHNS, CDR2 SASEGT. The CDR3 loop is CASRATVTSYEQYF. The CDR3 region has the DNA TGTGCCAGCAGGGCTACAGTTACCTCCTACGAGCAGTACTTC.

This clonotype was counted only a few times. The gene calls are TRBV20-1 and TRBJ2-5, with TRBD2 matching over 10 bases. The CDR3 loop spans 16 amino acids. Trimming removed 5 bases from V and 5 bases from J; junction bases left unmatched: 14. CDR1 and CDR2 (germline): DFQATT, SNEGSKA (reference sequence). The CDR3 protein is CSAERTSGPWAETQYF. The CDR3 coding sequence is TGCAGTGCTGAAAGGACTAGCGGACCATGGGCGGAGACCCAGTACTTC.

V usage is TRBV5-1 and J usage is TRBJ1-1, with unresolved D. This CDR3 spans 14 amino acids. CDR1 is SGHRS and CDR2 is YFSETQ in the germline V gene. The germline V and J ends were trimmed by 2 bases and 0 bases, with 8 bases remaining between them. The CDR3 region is CASSFEWVNTEAFF. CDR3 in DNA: TGCGCCAGCAGCTTTGAGTGGGTGAACACTGAAGCTTTCTTT.

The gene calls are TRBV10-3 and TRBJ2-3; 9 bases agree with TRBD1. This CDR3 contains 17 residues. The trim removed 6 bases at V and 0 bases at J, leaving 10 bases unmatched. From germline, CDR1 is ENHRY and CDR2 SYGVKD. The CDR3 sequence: CAIRQTDRGPSTDTQYF. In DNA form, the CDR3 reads TGTGCCATCAGACAGACGGACAGGGGACCTAGCACAGATACGCAGTATTTT.

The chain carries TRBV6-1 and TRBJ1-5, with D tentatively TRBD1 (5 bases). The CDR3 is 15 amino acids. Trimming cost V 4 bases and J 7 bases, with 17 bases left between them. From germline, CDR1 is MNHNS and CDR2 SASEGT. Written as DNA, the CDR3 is TGTGCCAGCAGTGTAAATGGGGGTGACTGGCAGCCCCAGCATTTT. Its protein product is CASSVNGGDWQPQHF.

CDR3 in amino acids: CASSTGGILMNTEAFF. Written as DNA, the CDR3 is TGTGCCAGCAGTACGGGGGGCATCCTCATGAACACTGAAGCTTTCTTT. The V and J genes are TRBV9 and TRBJ1-1, with D maybe TRBD1 (6 bases). V lost 5 bases to trimming and J lost 0 bases, with 17 bases between them. This CDR3 is built from 16 residues. From germline, CDR1 is SGDLS and CDR2 YYNGEE.

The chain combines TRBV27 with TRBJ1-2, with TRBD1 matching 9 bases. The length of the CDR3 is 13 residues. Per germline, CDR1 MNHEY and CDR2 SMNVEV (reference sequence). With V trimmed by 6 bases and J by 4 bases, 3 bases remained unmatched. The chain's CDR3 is CASRMTGGYGYTF. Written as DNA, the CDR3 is TGTGCCAGCAGGATGACAGGGGGCTATGGCTACACCTTC.

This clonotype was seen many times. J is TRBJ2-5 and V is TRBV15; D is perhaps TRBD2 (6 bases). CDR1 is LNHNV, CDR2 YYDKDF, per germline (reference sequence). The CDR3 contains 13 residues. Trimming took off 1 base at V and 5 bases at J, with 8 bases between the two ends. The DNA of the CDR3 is TGTGCCACCAGCAGAGCAGGGAGGGAGACCCAGTACTTC. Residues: CATSRAGRETQYF.

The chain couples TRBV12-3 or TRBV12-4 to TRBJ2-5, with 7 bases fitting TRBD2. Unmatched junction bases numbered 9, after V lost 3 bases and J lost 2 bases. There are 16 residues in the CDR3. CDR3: CASSLGRVEVQETQYF. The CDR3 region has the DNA TGTGCCAGCAGTTTGGGGAGGGTTGAAGTACAAGAGACCCAGTACTTC.

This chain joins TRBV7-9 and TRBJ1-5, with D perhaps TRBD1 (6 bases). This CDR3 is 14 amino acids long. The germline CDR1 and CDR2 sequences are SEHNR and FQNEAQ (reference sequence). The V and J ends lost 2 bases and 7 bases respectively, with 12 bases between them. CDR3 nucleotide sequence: TGTGCCAGCAGCTTAATGGGGGCCGGGCAGCCCCAGCATTTT. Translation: CASSLMGAGQPQHF.

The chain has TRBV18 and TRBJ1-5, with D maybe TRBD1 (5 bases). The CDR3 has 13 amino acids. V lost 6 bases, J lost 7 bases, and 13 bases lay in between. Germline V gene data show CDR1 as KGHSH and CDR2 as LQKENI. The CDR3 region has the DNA TGTGCCAGCTCCAAGGAGGAGGGGCAGCCCCAGCATTTT. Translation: CASSKEEGQPQHF. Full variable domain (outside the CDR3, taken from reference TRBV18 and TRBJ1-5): NAGVMQNPRHLVRRRGQEARLRCSPMKGHSHVYWYRQLPEEGLKFMVYLQKENIIDESGMPKERFSAEFPKEGPSILRIQQVVRGDSAAYFCASSKEEGQPQHFGDGTRLSIL.

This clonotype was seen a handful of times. CDR3 in DNA: TGTGCCAGCAGCAAGACAGGGGATGCGAGCTACACCTTC. Protein product: CASSKTGDASYTF. J is TRBJ1-2 and V is TRBV28; 8 bases are a match to TRBD1. The ends lost 6 bases at V and 9 bases at J; junction bases unmatched: 9. Germline values: CDR1 MDHEN, CDR2 SYDVKM. The CDR3 spans 13 residues.

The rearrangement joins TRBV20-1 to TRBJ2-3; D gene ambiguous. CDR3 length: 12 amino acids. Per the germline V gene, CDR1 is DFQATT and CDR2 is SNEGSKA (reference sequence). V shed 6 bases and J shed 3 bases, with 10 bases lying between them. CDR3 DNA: TGCAGTGCGTCCGGTCTTACAGATACGCAGTATTTT. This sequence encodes CSASGLTDTQYF.

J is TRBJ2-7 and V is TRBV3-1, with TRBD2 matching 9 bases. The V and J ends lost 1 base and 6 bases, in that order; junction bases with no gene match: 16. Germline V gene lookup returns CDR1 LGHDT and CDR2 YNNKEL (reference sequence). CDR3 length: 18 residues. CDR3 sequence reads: CASSQVASGRSSGVEQYF. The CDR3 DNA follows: TGTGCCAGCAGCCAAGTAGCTTCAGGGAGGTCTAGCGGGGTCGAGCAGTACTTC.

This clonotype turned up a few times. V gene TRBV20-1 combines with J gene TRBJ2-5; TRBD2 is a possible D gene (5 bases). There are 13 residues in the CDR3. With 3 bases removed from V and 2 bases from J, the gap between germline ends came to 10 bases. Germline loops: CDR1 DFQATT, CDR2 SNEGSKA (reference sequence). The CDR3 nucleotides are TGCAGTGCTAGCTATGGGAGTCAAGAGACCCAGTACTTC. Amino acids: CSASYGSQETQYF.

The CDR3 spells CASSLGITSGGNQETQYF. The CDR3 nucleotides are TGTGCCAGCAGCTTGGGGATAACTAGCGGGGGGAATCAAGAGACCCAGTACTTC. V and J are TRBV7-2 and TRBJ2-5; 12 nucleotides agree with TRBD2. J was trimmed by 2 bases and V by 3 bases; bases with no gene match: 10. The CDR3 has 18 residues. Germline CDR1 reads SGHTA; CDR2 reads FQGNSA.

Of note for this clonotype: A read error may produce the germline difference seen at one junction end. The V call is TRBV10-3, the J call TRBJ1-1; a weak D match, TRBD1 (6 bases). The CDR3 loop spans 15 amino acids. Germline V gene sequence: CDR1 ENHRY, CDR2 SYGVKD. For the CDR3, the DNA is TGTGCCATCAGTGTTCAGGCAGGGGTGAACACTGGAGCTTTCTTT. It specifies CAISVQAGVNTGAFF.

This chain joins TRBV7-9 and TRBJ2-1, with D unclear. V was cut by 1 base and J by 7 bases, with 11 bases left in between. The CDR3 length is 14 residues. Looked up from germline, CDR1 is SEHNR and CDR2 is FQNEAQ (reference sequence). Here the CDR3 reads CASSLVVGWNEQFF. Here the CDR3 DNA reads TGTGCCAGCAGCTTAGTAGTGGGATGGAATGAGCAGTTCTTC.

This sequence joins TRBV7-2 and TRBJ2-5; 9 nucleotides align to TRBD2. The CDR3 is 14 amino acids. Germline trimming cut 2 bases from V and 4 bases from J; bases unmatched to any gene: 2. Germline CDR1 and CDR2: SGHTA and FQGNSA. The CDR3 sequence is CASSLRRGGETQYF. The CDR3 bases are TGTGCCAGCAGCTTACGGCGGGGGGGAGAGACCCAGTACTTC. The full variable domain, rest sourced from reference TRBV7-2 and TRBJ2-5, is GAGVSQSPSNKVTEKGKDVELRCDPISGHTALYWYRQSLGQGLEFLIYFQGNSAPDKSGLPSDRFSAERTGGSVSTLTIQRTQQEDSAVYLCASSLRRGGETQYFGPGTRLLVL.

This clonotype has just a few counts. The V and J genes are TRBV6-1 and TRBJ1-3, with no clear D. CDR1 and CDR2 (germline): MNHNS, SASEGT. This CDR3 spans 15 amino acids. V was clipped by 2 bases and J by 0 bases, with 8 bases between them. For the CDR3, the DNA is TGTGCCAGCAGTGAATTATTGAACTCTGGAAACACCATATATTTT. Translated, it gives CASSELLNSGNTIYF.

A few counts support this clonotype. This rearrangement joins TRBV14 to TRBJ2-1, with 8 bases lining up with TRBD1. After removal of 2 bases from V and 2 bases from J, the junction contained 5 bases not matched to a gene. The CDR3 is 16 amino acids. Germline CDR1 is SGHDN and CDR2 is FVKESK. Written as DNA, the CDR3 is TGTGCCAGCAGCCAAAGACAGGGGCCGCCCTACAATGAGCAGTTCTTC. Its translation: CASSQRQGPPYNEQFF.

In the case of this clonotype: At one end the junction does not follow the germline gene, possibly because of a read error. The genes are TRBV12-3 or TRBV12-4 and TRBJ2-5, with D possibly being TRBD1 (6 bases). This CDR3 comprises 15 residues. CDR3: CAGRGMRASQETQYF. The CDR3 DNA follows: TGTGCCGGCAGGGGAATGAGGGCTTCACAAGAGACCCAGTACTTC.

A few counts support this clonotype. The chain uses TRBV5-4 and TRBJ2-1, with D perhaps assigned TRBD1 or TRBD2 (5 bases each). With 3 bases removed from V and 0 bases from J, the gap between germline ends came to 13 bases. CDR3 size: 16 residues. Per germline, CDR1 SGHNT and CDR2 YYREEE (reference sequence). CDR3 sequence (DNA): TGTGCCAGCAGCTCGTTCGGGACGGTCTCCTACAATGAGCAGTTCTTC. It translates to CASSSFGTVSYNEQFF.

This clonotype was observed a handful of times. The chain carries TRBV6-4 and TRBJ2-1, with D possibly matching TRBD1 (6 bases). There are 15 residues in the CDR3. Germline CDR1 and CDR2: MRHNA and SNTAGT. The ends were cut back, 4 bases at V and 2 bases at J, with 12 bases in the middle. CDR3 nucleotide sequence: TGTGCCAGCAGTGGAACGACAGGTCCCTACAATGAGCAGTTCTTC. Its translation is CASSGTTGPYNEQFF.

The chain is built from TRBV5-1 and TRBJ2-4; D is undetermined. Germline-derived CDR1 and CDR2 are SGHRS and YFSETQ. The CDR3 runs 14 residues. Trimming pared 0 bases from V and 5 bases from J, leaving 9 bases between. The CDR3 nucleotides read TGCGCCAGCAGCTTGGACAGCACCCAAAACATTCAGTACTTC. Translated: CASSLDSTQNIQYF. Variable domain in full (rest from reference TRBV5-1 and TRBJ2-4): KAGVTQTPRYLIKTRGQQVTLSCSPISGHRSVSWYQQTPGQGLQFLFEYFSETQRNKGNFPGRFSGRQFSNSRSEMNVSTLELGDSALYLCASSLDSTQNIQYFGAGTRLSVL.

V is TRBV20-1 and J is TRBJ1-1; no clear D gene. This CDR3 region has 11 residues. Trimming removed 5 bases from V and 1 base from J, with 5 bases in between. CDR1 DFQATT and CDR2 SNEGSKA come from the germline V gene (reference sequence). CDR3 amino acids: CSASGNTEAFF. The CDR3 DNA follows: TGCAGTGCTTCAGGGAACACTGAAGCTTTCTTT.

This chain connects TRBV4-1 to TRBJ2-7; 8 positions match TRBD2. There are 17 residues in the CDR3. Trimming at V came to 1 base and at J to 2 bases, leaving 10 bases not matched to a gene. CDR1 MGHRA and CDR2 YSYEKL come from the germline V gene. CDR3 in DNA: TGCGCCAGCAGCCAAGTTTCTAGCGGGTCGCTACCCTACGAGCAGTACTTC. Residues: CASSQVSSGSLPYEQYF.